This TCR beta chain was recorded in a study of OX40 agonist ivuxolimab in advanced cancers. Study overall: Participants, roughly 81% male, averaged roughly 55 years of age, ranging from roughly 20 to 80.

A remark on this clone: The antigen is undetermined.

Germline loops: CDR1 MNHEY, CDR2 SVGAGI. This CDR3 has 12 residues. Trimming removed 4 bases from V and 7 bases from J, with 11 bases in between. Sequencing used immunoSEQ multiplex PCR; TCRdb keeps in-frame clones, though not all of them. The table shows some 75,000 clones, with 65% to 90% occurring only once. Study results and caveats: Low clonal expansion, among the lowest seen, marked partial responders at 0.1-3.0 mg/kg.

Baseline, cycle 4 day 1, and cycle 7 day 1 were the blood sampling points. The clonotype comes from an adult with an advanced solid tumor such as melanoma, head and neck, liver or kidney cancer. Sequenced material: CD4+ or CD8+ T cells sorted from blood, taken in a trial of the OX40 agonist ivuxolimab. The chain is built from TRBV6-5 and TRBJ2-7; D uncertain. In nucleotides, the CDR3 is TGTGCCAGCAGTTCCATGGGCCTGGAGCAGTACTTC. Its protein product is CASSSMGLEQYF.